What follows are 7 T cell receptor beta chains derived from one specimen sequenced in a study of neurological immune-mediated disorders. Time point here: longitudinal time-point 2. One entry per CDR3 protein results from TCRdb running MiXCR on the 5' RACE reads. The repertoire consists of 65,000 to 85,000 distinct CDR3 sequences, with approximately 5.8% occurring once and the leading ten covering 6.5% to 9%. Specimen: PBMCs. Receptors originate from a woman aged 60-75 years with multiple sclerosis.

This clonotype occurred many times. This sequence joins TRBV28 and TRBJ1-2, with no clear D. The CDR3 consists of 12 residues. CDR1 and CDR2 from the germline V gene are MDHEN and SYDVKM. V was shortened by 4 bases and J by 2 bases, with 5 bases between the two germline ends. The CDR3 DNA reads as TGTGCCAGCAGTTCCGACAACTATGGCTACACCTTC. Amino acid sequence: CASSSDNYGYTF.

This clonotype was counted between two and nine times. The DNA of the CDR3 is TGTGCCAGCTCACCGGACAGGGGGCATTACGAGCAGTACTTC. Amino acid sequence: CASSPDRGHYEQYF. This rearrangement joins TRBV18 to TRBJ2-7; 11 nucleotides agree with TRBD1. The V gene end was trimmed by 3 bases and the J gene end by 4 bases; junction bases not matched to a gene: 2. This CDR3 contains 14 residues. CDR1 and CDR2 (germline): KGHSH, LQKENI. The whole variable domain, remainder taken from reference TRBV18 and TRBJ2-7, is NAGVMQNPRHLVRRRGQEARLRCSPMKGHSHVYWYRQLPEEGLKFMVYLQKENIIDESGMPKERFSAEFPKEGPSILRIQQVVRGDSAAYFCASSPDRGHYEQYFGPGTRLTVT.

Ten or more counts support this clonotype. The rearrangement uses TRBV21-1 and TRBJ1-2. TRBV21-1 is flagged as a pseudogene. The CDR3 is 13 residues long. The CDR3 nucleotides read TGTGCCAGCAGCAAAGTGGAGGGTGGTGGCTACACCTTC. Protein: CASSKVEGGGYTF.

The chain recombines TRBV10-1 with TRBJ1-1; tentatively, D is TRBD1 (6 bases). The V gene lost 2 bases and the J gene lost 8 bases, with 12 bases spanning the gap. CDR1 and CDR2 from the germline V gene are WNHNN and SYGVQD (reference sequence). The CDR3 length is 13 residues. CDR3 loop: CASSEKLGGEAFF. CDR3 nucleotides: TGCGCCAGCAGTGAGAAATTGGGGGGCGAAGCTTTCTTT.

This clonotype was recorded at least ten times. This chain links TRBV11-2 with TRBJ2-1, with D perhaps matching TRBD2 (7 bases). This CDR3 contains 18 residues. V was shortened by 4 bases and J by 4 bases, with 23 bases between the two germline ends. CDR1 is SGHAT, CDR2 FQNNGV, per germline. DNA for the CDR3: TGTGCCAGCAGCTCGAAAAGGATGGGCGGGGGCGCTTACAATGAGCAGTTCTTC. This gives the protein CASSSKRMGGGAYNEQFF.

This clonotype showed up many times. The CDR3, as DNA: TGTGCCAGCAGTCCCCCGGGACTAGAGGAGACCCAGTACTTC. Its translation is CASSPPGLEETQYF. The V call is TRBV6-5, the J call TRBJ2-5; 8 nucleotides agree with TRBD2. In germline, CDR1 is MNHEY, CDR2 SVGAGI. The trim removed 5 bases at V and 5 bases at J, leaving 7 bases unmatched. The CDR3 totals 14 residues.

There are many counts of this clonotype. The rearrangement uses TRBV7-9 and TRBJ2-7; 8 nucleotides match TRBD1. The CDR3 totals 14 residues. The V segment lost 1 base and the J segment 5 bases; nucleotides outside the gene matches: 4. Germline V lookup: CDR1 SEHNR, CDR2 FQNEAQ (reference sequence). CDR3 coding DNA: TGTGCCAGCAGCTTAGGACAGGGGTTTCACGAGCAGTACTTC. This encodes CASSLGQGFHEQYF.